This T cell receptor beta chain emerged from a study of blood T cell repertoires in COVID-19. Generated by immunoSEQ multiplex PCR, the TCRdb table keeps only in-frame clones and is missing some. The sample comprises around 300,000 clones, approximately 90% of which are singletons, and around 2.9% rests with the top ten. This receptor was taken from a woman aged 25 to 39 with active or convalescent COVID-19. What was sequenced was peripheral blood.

CDR3 residues: CASSPMGPRETQYF. CDR3 bases: TGCGCCAGCAGCCCCATGGGGCCGAGGGAGACCCAGTACTTC. The rearrangement uses TRBV5-1 and TRBJ2-5, with D tentatively TRBD1 (5 bases). Looked up from germline, CDR1 is SGHRS and CDR2 is YFSETQ. V shed 4 bases and J shed 5 bases, with 15 bases lying between them. CDR3 length: 14 residues.